Presented here are 27 T cell receptor beta chains from one specimen sequenced in a study of T cells in Graves' hyperthyroidism and ophthalmopathy. Amplification yielded TCR beta CDR3 regions, with RNA transcripts as the source. During a first-round RT-PCR of the TCR CDR3, the HTBI primer set was used. MiXCR, applied by TCRdb to the multiplex PCR reads, yields one record per CDR3 protein. Altogether 600,000 to 750,000 distinct CDR3 sequences are present, around 15% being singletons, with the ten largest covering 15% to 17%. Sequenced input: blood. The receptors come from a man over 45 with Graves' hyperthyroidism.

This clonotype was seen at least ten times. The chain has TRBV11-3 and TRBJ2-2; D is possibly TRBD1 (6 bases). Between the trimmed V and J ends, which lost 0 bases and 5 bases, there was a span of 22 bases. Germline V gene data show CDR1 as SGHNT and CDR2 as YENEEA. This CDR3 spans 19 amino acids. The CDR3 DNA reads TGTGCCAGCAGCTTAGAGAGATCCTATGGGGCCAGGGGAACCGGGGAGCTGTTTTTT. Amino acid sequence: CASSLERSYGARGTGELFF.

This clonotype occurred many times. The gene calls are TRBV24-1 and TRBJ2-3, with 7 bases identical to TRBD2. This CDR3 contains 14 residues. Germline V lookup: CDR1 KGHDR, CDR2 SFDVKD. The V segment lost 5 bases and the J segment 4 bases; nucleotides outside the gene matches: 5. CDR3 DNA: TGTGCCACCAGTGGCGGGAGACGTGCAGATACGCAGTATTTT. This sequence encodes CATSGGRRADTQYF.

There are a few counts of this clonotype. V and J are TRBV20-1 and TRBJ2-7, with a weak D call TRBD2 (6 bases). V was shortened by 6 bases and J by 7 bases, with 16 bases between the two germline ends. This CDR3 has 12 residues. From germline, CDR1 is DFQATT and CDR2 SNEGSKA (reference sequence). CDR3 in amino acids: CSAEGPGGEQYF. As DNA, the CDR3 is TGCAGTGCGGAGGGACCCGGAGGGGAGCAGTACTTC.

This clonotype has a count of ten or more. This chain links TRBV9 with TRBJ2-7; D is undetermined. Germline V gene sequence: CDR1 SGDLS, CDR2 YYNGEE. The V end lost 4 bases, the J end lost 0 bases, and 11 bases lay between the germline ends. The CDR3 runs 14 residues. CDR3 region: CASSPRLASYEQYF. The CDR3 DNA follows: TGTGCCAGCAGCCCCCGACTTGCCTCCTACGAGCAGTACTTC. The whole variable domain, filled in from reference TRBV9 and TRBJ2-7, reads DSGVTQTPKHLITATGQRVTLRCSPRSGDLSVYWYQQSLDQGLQFLIQYYNGEERAKGNILERFSAQQFPDLHSELNLSSLELGDSALYFCASSPRLASYEQYFGPGTRLTVT.

This clonotype was found once. This chain joins TRBV6-1 and TRBJ2-1; the match to TRBD1 covers 8 bases. Germline V gene data show CDR1 as MNHNS and CDR2 as SASEGT. The ends lost 6 bases at V and 7 bases at J; junction bases unmatched: 11. The CDR3 is 15 amino acids. The CDR3 sequence is CASSQTGVFRNEQFF. The CDR3 DNA is TGTGCCAGCAGCCAGACAGGGGTCTTTCGGAATGAGCAGTTCTTC.

This clonotype was picked up many times. The J gene is TRBJ1-5, the V gene TRBV12-3 or TRBV12-4, with TRBD1 as a possible D gene (6 bases). CDR3 size: 14 residues. Trimming removed 4 bases from V and 7 bases from J, with 14 bases in between. CDR3 sequence reads: CASSYRDTRQPQHF. The CDR3 DNA reads as TGTGCCAGCAGTTACAGGGACACTCGCCAGCCCCAGCATTTT.

This clonotype was found many times. The chain combines TRBV27 with TRBJ1-5, with D unresolved. Germline V gene sequence: CDR1 MNHEY, CDR2 SMNVEV (reference sequence). This CDR3 is 15 amino acids long. V was pared by 3 bases and J by 2 bases, with 11 bases between. The CDR3 reads CASSLFRAGNQPQHF. In DNA, the CDR3 is TGTGCCAGCAGTTTGTTTAGGGCTGGCAATCAGCCCCAGCATTTT.

Many counts were recorded for this clonotype. V gene TRBV11-2 combines with J gene TRBJ2-5, with TRBD2 as a possible D gene (6 bases). Germline CDR1 and CDR2: SGHAT and FQNNGV. The CDR3 consists of 15 residues. V was trimmed by 1 base and J by 7 bases, leaving 16 bases between them. CDR3 bases: TGTGCCAGCAGCTTAGGGACAACCTGGGGAGGGACCCAGTACTTC. Translation gives CASSLGTTWGGTQYF.

The chain employs TRBV12-3 or TRBV12-4 and TRBJ2-1; 10 positions agree with TRBD2. CDR3 length: 15 amino acids. The J segment lost 7 bases and the V segment lost 10 bases, leaving 13 bases of the junction unmatched. The CDR3 DNA is TGTGCCATCAACGAGCGGGAGGGCATCAGGAATGAGCAGTTCTTC. Translated: CAINEREGIRNEQFF.

This rearrangement joins TRBV27 to TRBJ2-2; 9 positions agree with TRBD2. Germline assignment: CDR1 MNHEY and CDR2 SMNVEV (reference sequence). V trimming: 4 bases; J trimming: 0 bases; junction bases outside the gene matches: 3. The CDR3 has 16 amino acids. CDR3 coding DNA: TGTGCCAGCAGTTACGCTAGCGGGACGAACACCGGGGAGCTGTTTTTT. Encoded protein: CASSYASGTNTGELFF.

The table lists this clonotype with many counts. CDR3 in amino acids: CAWSVSRGGTEAFF. The CDR3, as DNA: TGTGCCTGGAGTGTAAGCAGGGGAGGAACTGAAGCTTTCTTT. The rearrangement joins TRBV30 to TRBJ1-1; D is perhaps TRBD1 (6 bases). The CDR3 runs 14 residues. Trimming removed 0 bases from V and 5 bases from J, with 13 bases in between. Germline loops: CDR1 GTSNPN, CDR2 SVGIG (reference sequence).

This clonotype was seen repeatedly, ten times or more. CDR3 in amino acids: CASSENKREWYEQFF. The CDR3 coding sequence is TGTGCCAGCAGTGAAAATAAGCGGGAGTGGTATGAGCAGTTCTTC. The rearrangement uses TRBV6-1 and TRBJ2-1, with 8 bases lining up with TRBD2. The V gene end was trimmed by 2 bases and the J gene end by 8 bases; junction bases not matched to a gene: 8. Germline V gene lookup returns CDR1 MNHNS and CDR2 SASEGT. CDR3 length: 15 residues.

This chain joins TRBV28 and TRBJ2-5; 11 nucleotides align to TRBD1. This CDR3 has 14 residues. Looked up from germline, CDR1 is MDHEN and CDR2 is SYDVKM. V lost 4 bases and J lost 5; bases outside the gene matches: 3. The CDR3 bases are TGTGCCAGCAGTTCGGGACAGGGGGTTGAGACCCAGTACTTC. Its protein product is CASSSGQGVETQYF.

This clonotype came up many times. The chain has TRBV7-8 and TRBJ1-5, with D uncertain. The length of the CDR3 is 14 residues. Germline values: CDR1 SGHVS, CDR2 FQNEAQ. The V and J ends lost 6 bases and 2 bases respectively, with 11 bases between them. The CDR3 bases are TGTGCCAGCAGTGGAGTATTTGGCAATCAGCCCCAGCATTTT. This codes for CASSGVFGNQPQHF.

The table lists this clonotype with a few counts. The chain has TRBV10-1 and TRBJ2-7, with a tentative D call TRBD2 (7 bases). The CDR3 covers 16 residues. Germline CDR1 and CDR2: WNHNN and SYGVQD (reference sequence). The germline V and J ends were trimmed by 0 bases and 5 bases, with 17 bases remaining between them. The CDR3 coding sequence is TGCGCCAGCAGTGAGTCGAATCGGGGGGCTAGCGACGAGCAGTACTTC. Its protein is CASSESNRGASDEQYF.

This clonotype was seen at least ten times. V and J are TRBV12-3 or TRBV12-4 and TRBJ2-5; D might be TRBD1 (5 bases). Trimming cost V 7 bases and J 7 bases, with 19 bases left between them. The CDR3 is 14 amino acids. CDR3 DNA: TGTGCCAGCAACTGGGGCGACGGCCCGAGGACCCAGTACTTC. It codes for CASNWGDGPRTQYF.

This sequence joins TRBV12-3 or TRBV12-4 and TRBJ2-2, with D possibly TRBD1 on 6 matching bases. V lost 7 bases and J 2 bases, leaving 29 bases between the germline ends. CDR3 length: 20 residues. DNA of the CDR3: TGTGCCAGCACTTTTTTACCATCCCCAGACAGGACACCAAACACCGGGGAGCTGTTTTTT. It yields the protein CASTFLPSPDRTPNTGELFF.

This sequence joins TRBV28 and TRBJ1-1, with 7 bases fitting TRBD1. J gave up 1 base and V 8 bases, and 10 bases lay outside the gene matches. Germline values: CDR1 MDHEN, CDR2 SYDVKM. The CDR3 totals 15 residues. CDR3 DNA: TGTGCCAGCGGCCCGAGGGGACAGTGGAACACTGAAGCTTTCTTT. It yields the protein CASGPRGQWNTEAFF.

This clonotype was found a few times. The V gene is TRBV20-1, the J gene TRBJ2-1, with 8 nucleotides matching TRBD2. J was trimmed by 5 bases and V by 4 bases; bases with no gene match: 28. Germline V CDR1 and CDR2: DFQATT, SNEGSKA (reference sequence). CDR3 size: 21 residues. The CDR3 DNA reads as TGCAGTGCTACCTACCAAAATAGCGGGGCCTGGGTTCGGGGCGCTAACAATGAGCAGTTCTTC. It is translated as CSATYQNSGAWVRGANNEQFF.

This clonotype has ten or more counts. The CDR3 reads CASSWTQLGIYGYTF. The CDR3 DNA is TGTGCCAGCAGCTGGACTCAACTGGGGATCTATGGCTACACCTTC. The V gene is TRBV7-9, the J gene TRBJ1-2, with D unclear. In germline, CDR1 is SEHNR, CDR2 FQNEAQ (reference sequence). Trimming shortened V by 4 bases and J by 4 bases, and 16 bases separated the two germline ends. The length of the CDR3 is 15 residues.

As concerns this clonotype: This clone may be a read error of a much larger clone one base away. The rearrangement joins TRBV3-1 to TRBJ2-1, with D hard to call. From germline, CDR1 is LGHDT and CDR2 YNNKEL (reference sequence). The CDR3 sequence is 17 residues long. Trimming took 3 bases from V and 0 from J, leaving 15 bases between them. The CDR3: CASSHQPKRYSYNEQFF. For the CDR3, the DNA is TGTGCCAGCAGCCACCAACCGAAGAGATACTCCTACAATGAGCAGTTCTTC.

The J gene is TRBJ2-5, the V gene TRBV2, with TRBD2 matching 7 bases. This CDR3 region has 12 residues. From germline, CDR1 is SNHLY and CDR2 FYNNEI. The J segment lost 6 bases and the V segment lost 4 bases, leaving 2 bases of the junction unmatched. This chain's CDR3 is CASSGSGKTQYF. The CDR3 DNA follows: TGTGCCAGCAGTGGCAGCGGGAAGACCCAGTACTTC.

This clonotype was picked up a small number of times. The V call is TRBV28, the J call TRBJ2-7, with D perhaps given as TRBD1 or TRBD2 (5 bases each). Germline V lookup: CDR1 MDHEN, CDR2 SYDVKM. The V end lost 5 bases, the J end lost 7 bases, and 18 bases lay between the germline ends. The CDR3 loop spans 14 amino acids. The CDR3 DNA is TGTGCCAGCAGTCTAACCGGGGCCCTCACGGAGCAGTACTTC. It translates to CASSLTGALTEQYF.

The chain links TRBV30 to TRBJ2-7, with D maybe TRBD2 (5 bases). In germline, CDR1 is GTSNPN, CDR2 SVGIG (reference sequence). CDR3 length: 12 amino acids. The V and J ends lost 0 bases and 4 bases respectively, with 7 bases between them. The CDR3 sequence: CAWSVRDYEQYF. The CDR3 DNA is TGTGCCTGGAGTGTACGGGATTACGAGCAGTACTTC.

This clonotype occurred once. V is TRBV5-1 and J is TRBJ2-2; 9 bases are a match to TRBD1. The CDR3 covers 15 residues. After removal of 2 bases from V and 4 bases from J, the junction contained 3 bases not matched to a gene. Germline V gene sequence: CDR1 SGHRS, CDR2 YFSETQ. The CDR3 protein is CASSFGTGITGELFF. The CDR3 bases are TGCGCCAGCAGCTTCGGGACAGGGATCACCGGGGAGCTGTTTTTT.

In this sample, this clonotype turned up a few times. The chain employs TRBV6-2 or TRBV6-3 and TRBJ2-1; D is undetermined. Trimming left V 0 bases short and J 9 bases short, with 15 bases between. CDR3 length: 15 amino acids. The germline CDR1 and CDR2 sequences are MNHEY and SVGEGT. The CDR3 region is CASSYSGNLNGEQFF. The CDR3 DNA reads as TGTGCCAGCAGTTACTCGGGGAACCTAAACGGTGAGCAGTTCTTC.

At least ten counts were recorded for this clonotype. The CDR3 spells CASSYGLAGDYVETQYF. CDR3 sequence (DNA): TGTGCCAGCAGTTACGGGCTAGCGGGAGACTACGTGGAGACCCAGTACTTC. The chain uses TRBV6-2 or TRBV6-3 and TRBJ2-5; 10 bases align to TRBD2. CDR1 is MNHEY and CDR2 is SVGEGT in the germline V gene. The V and J ends lost 2 bases and 5 bases, in that order; junction bases with no gene match: 11. The length of the CDR3 is 17 residues.